The 2 T cell receptor beta chains below all came from one sample that was sequenced in a study of Ad26.COV2.S vaccination and SARS-CoV-2 variants. Documented treatment: some 20 received Ad26.COV2.S at low or high dose, single or two shots; about 5 received placebo; per-sample allocation not given. Sampling occurred on day 63 after the first vaccine or placebo injection. Using immunoSEQ multiplex PCR, the repertoire was profiled, and TCRdb retains in-frame clones only, with some absent. Here the sample spans about 350,000 clones, around 88% being singletons. The specimen was peripheral blood, collected in a trial of Ad26.COV2.S vaccine versus placebo. The receptors were sampled from a person aged 18-65 years who received the Ad26.COV2.S COVID-19 vaccine or a placebo.

J is TRBJ1-6 and V is TRBV5-5; D gene ambiguous. Germline values: CDR1 SGHKS, CDR2 YYEKEE (reference sequence). This CDR3 contains 13 residues. The V end was cut by 4 bases, the J end by 3 bases, with 5 bases between. This CDR3 is CASSPVYNSPLHF. CDR3 bases: TGTGCCAGCAGCCCCGTCTATAATTCACCCCTCCACTTT. The entire variable domain, with the rest obtained from reference TRBV5-5 and TRBJ1-6, is as follows: DAGVTQSPTHLIKTRGQQVTLRCSPISGHKSVSWYQQVLGQGPQFIFQYYEKEERGRGNFPDRFSARQFPNYSSELNVNALLLGDSALYLCASSPVYNSPLHFGNGTRLTVT.

The chain couples TRBV18 to TRBJ1-4; D ambiguous. Per germline, CDR1 KGHSH and CDR2 LQKENI. The germline V and J ends were trimmed by 5 bases and 2 bases, with 6 bases remaining between them. The CDR3 is made up of 13 amino acids. The CDR3 spells CASSRGTNEKLFF. In nucleotides, the CDR3 is TGTGCCAGCTCAAGAGGGACTAATGAAAAACTGTTTTTT.